The next 27 T cell receptor beta chains were all read from a single sample in a study of Ad26.COV2.S vaccination and SARS-CoV-2 variants. Specified treatment: roughly 20 received Ad26.COV2.S at low or high dose, single or two shots; about 5 received placebo; per-sample allocation not given. Sample collection was performed on day 63 after the first vaccine or placebo injection. Profiled with immunoSEQ multiplex PCR; TCRdb holds only in-frame clones, not every one. The repertoire holds 350,000 to 500,000 clones, with 90% as singletons. The material was peripheral blood, obtained in a trial of Ad26.COV2.S vaccine versus placebo. The receptors derive from a person between 18 and 59 years old who received the Ad26.COV2.S COVID-19 vaccine or a placebo.

The gene calls are TRBV6-2 or TRBV6-3 and TRBJ2-5; D may match TRBD1 or TRBD2 (7 bases each). The CDR3 runs to 14 residues. Trimming left V 4 bases short and J 5 bases short, with 14 bases between. CDR1 is MNHEY, CDR2 SVGEGT, per germline. The CDR3 reads CASSWEGAWETQYF. CDR3 nucleotides: TGTGCCAGCAGTTGGGAGGGGGCATGGGAGACCCAGTACTTC.

A word on this clone: Mismatch with germline at one junction end may stem from a read error. This chain links TRBV29-1 with TRBJ2-3; 8 bases are shared with TRBD2. This CDR3 region has 14 residues. Germline-derived CDR1 and CDR2 are SQVTM and ANQGSEA. This CDR3 is CSGELADQGDTQYF. In nucleotides, the CDR3 is TGCAGCGGTGAACTAGCGGACCAGGGAGATACGCAGTATTTT.

The rearrangement uses TRBV28 and TRBJ1-2; 8 positions agree with TRBD1. The CDR3 consists of 14 residues. Germline CDR1 and CDR2: MDHEN and SYDVKM. J gave up 2 bases and V 5 bases, and 4 bases lay outside the gene matches. CDR3 protein: CASSTYRGNYGYTF. The CDR3 nucleotides are TGTGCCAGCAGTACTTACAGGGGGAACTATGGCTACACCTTC.

The V and J genes are TRBV6-5 and TRBJ2-5; 9 bases align to TRBD2. Germline lookup yields CDR1 MNHEY and CDR2 SVGAGI. The CDR3 contains 14 residues. The trim removed 7 bases at V and 5 bases at J, leaving 8 bases unmatched. Here the CDR3 reads CASNPGLARETQYF. The CDR3 DNA sequence: TGTGCCAGCAACCCGGGACTAGCAAGGGAGACCCAGTACTTC.

The chain employs TRBV7-2 and TRBJ2-1; the D is unclear. Germline V gene lookup returns CDR1 SGHTA and CDR2 FQGNSA. V lost 3 bases and J lost 4, with 7 bases in between. This CDR3 region has 13 residues. The chain's CDR3 is CASSFINYNEQFF. The CDR3 region has the DNA TGTGCCAGCAGCTTTATAAATTACAATGAGCAGTTCTTC.

This clone has only one observation. Other nucleotide sequences in the sample specify the same CDR3. This chain links TRBV28 with TRBJ2-7; D remains ambiguous. Trimming pared 2 bases from V and 3 bases from J, leaving 5 bases between. The CDR3 loop spans 12 amino acids. Germline V gene sequence: CDR1 MDHEN, CDR2 SYDVKM. DNA for the CDR3: TGTGCCAGCAGTTTAAGCTTCTACGAGCAGTACTTC. This gives the protein CASSLSFYEQYF.

This chain uses TRBV12-5 with TRBJ2-2; TRBD1 aligns across 7 bases. The trim removed 1 base at V and 4 bases at J, leaving 3 bases unmatched. The germline gives CDR1 LGHNT, CDR2 FRNRAP. The CDR3 runs 15 residues. The CDR3, as DNA: TGTGCTAGTGGTTTGGGACAGGGTACCACCGGGGAGCTGTTTTTT. The encoded protein is CASGLGQGTTGELFF.

The J gene is TRBJ1-2, the V gene TRBV10-3; 8 bases match TRBD1. The trim removed 7 bases at V and 8 bases at J, leaving 3 bases unmatched. Per the germline V gene, CDR1 is ENHRY and CDR2 is SYGVKD. The CDR3 has 11 amino acids. CDR3 DNA: TGTGCCATCATGACAGGGGAAGGCTACACCTTC. Encoded protein: CAIMTGEGYTF.

The chain joins TRBV4-2 to TRBJ2-3; 12 positions agree with TRBD1. Germline V CDR1 and CDR2: LGHNA, YNFKEQ. This CDR3 comprises 16 residues. V shed 1 base and J 3 bases; nucleotides not matched to a gene: 2. The CDR3 DNA follows: TGTGCCAGCAGCCAAGGGGACAGGGGGCAGACAGATACGCAGTATTTT. Translating it yields CASSQGDRGQTDTQYF.

V usage is TRBV7-2 and J usage is TRBJ2-2; D may be TRBD2 (6 bases). CDR3 length: 15 amino acids. The V gene lost 5 bases and the J gene lost 6 bases, with 16 bases spanning the gap. CDR1 SGHTA and CDR2 FQGNSA come from the germline V gene. The CDR3 DNA reads TGTGCCAGCAGCCCGCAGACTAGTTTTTCCGGGGAGCTGTTTTTT. It codes for CASSPQTSFSGELFF.

V is TRBV4-1 and J is TRBJ2-3, with D hard to call. Per germline, CDR1 MGHRA and CDR2 YSYEKL. The V and J ends lost 4 bases and 2 bases respectively, with 16 bases between them. This CDR3 is 16 amino acids long. The CDR3 is CASSLSIPPLTDTQYF. CDR3 sequence (DNA): TGCGCCAGCAGCCTTTCCATTCCCCCACTCACAGATACGCAGTATTTT.

This clone was detected once. The genes are TRBV28 and TRBJ1-1; 8 nucleotides align to TRBD1. CDR3 size: 15 residues. The V gene end was trimmed by 5 bases and the J gene end by 1 base; junction bases not matched to a gene: 6. Germline-derived CDR1 and CDR2 are MDHEN and SYDVKM. The chain's CDR3 is CASSQQGVANTEAFF. In DNA form, the CDR3 reads TGTGCCAGCAGTCAACAGGGGGTTGCGAACACTGAAGCTTTCTTT. Drawing the rest from reference TRBV28 and TRBJ1-1, the complete variable domain is DVKVTQSSRYLVKRTGEKVFLECVQDMDHENMFWYRQDPGLGLRLIYFSYDVKMKEKGDIPEGYSVSREKKERFSLILESASTNQTSMYLCASSQQGVANTEAFFGQGTRLTVV.

This sequence joins TRBV4-3 and TRBJ2-4, with a possible D match to TRBD2 (5 bases). This CDR3 spans 13 amino acids. V was cut by 6 bases and J by 8 bases, with 14 bases left in between. Germline loops: CDR1 LGHNA, CDR2 YSLEER. CDR3 nucleotide sequence: TGCGCCAGCAGAAAAACTCTGGAGGACATTCAGTACTTC. Protein product: CASRKTLEDIQYF.

The CDR3 region is CASSLELRTDTQYF. DNA of the CDR3: TGTGCCAGCAGCTTAGAACTGCGCACAGATACGCAGTATTTT. The genes are TRBV7-2 and TRBJ2-3; no clear D gene. Looked up from germline, CDR1 is SGHTA and CDR2 is FQGNSA. CDR3 length: 14 residues. Trimming stripped 1 base from V and 1 base from J, with 6 bases between.

The chain recombines TRBV13 with TRBJ2-5; no firm D call. The CDR3 runs 14 residues. The V end was cut by 0 bases, the J end by 5 bases, with 10 bases between. From germline, CDR1 is PRHDT and CDR2 FYEKMQ (reference sequence). Here the CDR3 DNA reads TGTGCCAGCAGCTTAGGTCAAGTCAAGGAGACCCAGTACTTC. This gives the protein CASSLGQVKETQYF.

The chain joins TRBV19 to TRBJ1-4, with 8 bases matching TRBD1. This CDR3 spans 18 amino acids. Germline assignment: CDR1 LNHDA and CDR2 SQIVND (reference sequence). Trimming at V came to 5 bases and at J to 1 base, leaving 12 bases not matched to a gene. The CDR3 nucleotides read TGTGCCAGTAGTCAACGCAGGACAGGGTTCCTAACTAATGAAAAACTGTTTTTT. Translated, it gives CASSQRRTGFLTNEKLFF.

The rearrangement links TRBV7-2 to TRBJ2-5; 7 bases match TRBD1. This CDR3 has 14 residues. Germline values: CDR1 SGHTA, CDR2 FQGNSA. With V trimmed by 4 bases and J by 3 bases, 5 bases remained unmatched. CDR3 sequence: CASSSQGQKETQYF. Here the CDR3 DNA reads TGTGCCAGCAGCTCACAGGGACAGAAAGAGACCCAGTACTTC.

As concerns this clone: The junction and the germline gene differ at one end; a read error may be behind it. The chain uses TRBV4-3 and TRBJ2-3; possibly TRBD2 for D (5 bases). Per germline, CDR1 LGHNA and CDR2 YSLEER. This CDR3 spans 16 amino acids. This CDR3 is CTSSQVRSGSTDTQYF. The CDR3 nucleotides read TGCACCAGCAGCCAAGTCAGATCGGGGAGCACAGATACGCAGTATTTT.

This clone was seen only a few times. The rearrangement uses TRBV7-2 and TRBJ2-2; no clear D. V was clipped by 1 base and J by 2 bases, with 14 bases between them. In germline, CDR1 is SGHTA, CDR2 FQGNSA. This CDR3 comprises 17 residues. In DNA, the CDR3 is TGTGCCAGCAGCTTAGTAGGGCTCCTACTAAACACCGGGGAGCTGTTTTTT. It encodes CASSLVGLLLNTGELFF.

The chain carries TRBV5-3 and TRBJ1-1; D not resolved. TRBV5-3 counts as an open reading frame of uncertain function. The CDR3 has 14 residues. Trimming stripped 1 base from V and 0 bases from J, with 7 bases between. The CDR3 protein is CARSLIPVNTEAFF. DNA of the CDR3: TGTGCCAGAAGCTTGATTCCAGTGAACACTGAAGCTTTCTTT.

Concerning this clone: The same CDR3 arises from other DNA sequences in this sample as well. The rearrangement links TRBV27 to TRBJ2-7; unclear D gene. Germline CDR1 reads MNHEY; CDR2 reads SMNVEV (reference sequence). This CDR3 spans 13 amino acids. Trimming shortened V by 2 bases and J by 0 bases, and 5 bases separated the two germline ends. The CDR3 protein is CASSLSDSYEQYF. The CDR3 nucleotides are TGTGCCAGCAGTTTAAGCGACTCCTACGAGCAGTACTTC.

The chain combines TRBV6-5 with TRBJ2-7, with D perhaps TRBD1 or TRBD2 (6 bases each). The CDR3 totals 15 residues. The V end lost 6 bases, the J end lost 1 base, and 16 bases lay between the germline ends. Germline V CDR1 and CDR2: MNHEY, SVGAGI. The CDR3 reads CASSAGGGPSYEQYF. The DNA of the CDR3 is TGTGCCAGCAGCGCCGGGGGCGGCCCATCCTACGAGCAGTACTTC.

Concerning this clone itself: At one end the junction does not follow the germline gene, possibly because of a read error. V is TRBV7-7 and J is TRBJ2-5; D could derive from TRBD1 or TRBD2 (6 bases each). The CDR3 loop spans 16 amino acids. The germline gives CDR1 SSHAT, CDR2 FNYEAQ (reference sequence). The CDR3, as DNA: TGTGCTAGCAGCTTAGGGATGGAGGGGGAATCAGAGACCCAGTACTTC. This encodes CASSLGMEGESETQYF.

The V call is TRBV29-1, the J call TRBJ1-4; D is undetermined. The CDR3 consists of 14 residues. CDR1 and CDR2 from the germline V gene are SQVTM and ANQGSEA. V lost 2 bases and J lost 8, with 15 bases in between. CDR3 coding DNA: TGCAGCGTTGAAAAGCTTCATTCTGGGGAAAAACTGTTTTTT. Its translation is CSVEKLHSGEKLFF.

This chain joins TRBV6-5 and TRBJ2-1, with 8 bases fitting TRBD2. The V and J ends lost 8 bases and 3 bases, in that order; junction bases with no gene match: 6. This CDR3 has 14 residues. Per the germline V gene, CDR1 is MNHEY and CDR2 is SVGAGI. The CDR3 sequence is CASLAGGSYNEQFF. CDR3 in DNA: TGTGCCAGCTTGGCGGGAGGAAGCTACAATGAGCAGTTCTTC.

The chain joins TRBV28 to TRBJ2-7; D possibly corresponds to TRBD1 (6 bases). This CDR3 is built from 16 residues. V was clipped by 7 bases and J by 5 bases, with 24 bases between them. CDR1 is MDHEN, CDR2 SYDVKM, per germline. CDR3 nucleotide sequence: TGTGCCAGCAACCTATCAGGGGACGTAGGGAGCCACGAGCAGTACTTC. As protein: CASNLSGDVGSHEQYF.

The CDR3 spells CASSQDPGAYGYTF. The CDR3 region has the DNA TGTGCCAGCAGCCAAGATCCGGGGGCGTATGGCTACACCTTC. The chain carries TRBV14 and TRBJ1-2, with a weak D call TRBD1 (6 bases). Trimming removed 0 bases from V and 5 bases from J, with 10 bases in between. This CDR3 is 14 amino acids long. Germline CDR1 and CDR2: SGHDN and FVKESK.